This T cell receptor (beta chain) was profiled in a study of shared clonotypes between healthy human individuals. With regard to this clone: Additional DNA sequences in this sample encode the identical CDR3.

The naive CD8 subset, CD45RO-negative cells positively selected for CCR7, excluded terminally differentiated effector memory CD45RA+ cells. TCRdb's table, derived via immunoSEQ multiplex PCR, lists solely in-frame clones and lacks some. The table shows roughly 2 million clones, with approximately 94% occurring only once. This TCR was sampled from a man between 18 and 29 years old in good health. The sequencing sample was made of naive CD8+ T cells sorted from blood.

For the CDR3, the DNA is TGCGCCAGCAGCCAAGATCCCGGGACAGGAGCCTACGAGCAGTACTTC. It translates to CASSQDPGTGAYEQYF. J is TRBJ2-7 and V is TRBV4-1; 8 bases agree with TRBD1. Germline V CDR1 and CDR2: MGHRA, YSYEKL. Unmatched junction bases numbered 6, after V lost 0 bases and J lost 2 bases. This CDR3 region has 16 residues.